This T cell receptor (beta chain) was observed in a study of OX40 agonist ivuxolimab in advanced cancers. About the research overall: With a range of roughly 20 to 79, age averaged about 58 years, and 70% to 85% were male. Three patients responded partially, comprising one with hepatocellular carcinoma and two with cutaneous melanoma.

Trimming cost V 10 bases and J 2 bases, with 15 bases left between them. CDR1 MNHEY and CDR2 SVGAGI come from the germline V gene. The CDR3 has 13 residues. The repertoire was sequenced with immunoSEQ multiplex PCR; TCRdb's copy has only in-frame clones and lacks some. The profile shows around 66,000 clones, around 82% of them singletons. This TCR came from an adult with an advanced solid tumor such as melanoma, head and neck, liver or kidney cancer. The sequenced sample was CD4+ or CD8+ T cells sorted from blood, obtained in a trial of the OX40 agonist ivuxolimab. This chain links TRBV6-5 with TRBJ2-7; the D call may be TRBD1 or TRBD2 (6 bases each). CDR3 protein: CATRGTPTYEQYF. The DNA of the CDR3 is TGTGCCACTCGGGGGACACCGACCTACGAGCAGTACTTC.